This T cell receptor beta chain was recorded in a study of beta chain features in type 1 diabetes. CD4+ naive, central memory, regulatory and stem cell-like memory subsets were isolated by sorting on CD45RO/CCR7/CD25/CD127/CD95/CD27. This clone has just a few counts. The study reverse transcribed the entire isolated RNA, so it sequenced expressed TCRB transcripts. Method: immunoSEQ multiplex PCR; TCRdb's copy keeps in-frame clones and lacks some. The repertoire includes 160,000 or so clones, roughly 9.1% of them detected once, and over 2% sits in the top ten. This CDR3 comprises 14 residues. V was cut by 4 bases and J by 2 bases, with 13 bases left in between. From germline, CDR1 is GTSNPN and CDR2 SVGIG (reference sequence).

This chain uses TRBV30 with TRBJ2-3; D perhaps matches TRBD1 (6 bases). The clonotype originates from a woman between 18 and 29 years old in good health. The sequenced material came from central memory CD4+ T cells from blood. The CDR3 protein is CAWTAGAYTDTQYF. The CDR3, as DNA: TGTGCCTGGACAGCAGGGGCGTACACAGATACGCAGTATTTT.